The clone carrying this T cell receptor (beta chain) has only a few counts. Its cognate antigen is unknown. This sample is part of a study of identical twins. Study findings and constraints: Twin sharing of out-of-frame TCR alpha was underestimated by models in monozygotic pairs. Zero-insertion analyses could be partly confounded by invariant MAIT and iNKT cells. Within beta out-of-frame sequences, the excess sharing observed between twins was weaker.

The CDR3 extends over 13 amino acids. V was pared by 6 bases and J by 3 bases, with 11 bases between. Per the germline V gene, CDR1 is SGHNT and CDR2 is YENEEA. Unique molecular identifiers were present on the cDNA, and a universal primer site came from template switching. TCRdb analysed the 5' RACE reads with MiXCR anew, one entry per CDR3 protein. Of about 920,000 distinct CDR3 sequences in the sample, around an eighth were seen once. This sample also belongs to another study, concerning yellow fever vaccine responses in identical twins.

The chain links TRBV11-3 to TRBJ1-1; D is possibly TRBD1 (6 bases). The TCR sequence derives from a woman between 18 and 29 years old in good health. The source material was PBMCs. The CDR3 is CASRETGHTEAFF. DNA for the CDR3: TGTGCCAGCAGGGAAACAGGGCACACTGAAGCTTTCTTT.